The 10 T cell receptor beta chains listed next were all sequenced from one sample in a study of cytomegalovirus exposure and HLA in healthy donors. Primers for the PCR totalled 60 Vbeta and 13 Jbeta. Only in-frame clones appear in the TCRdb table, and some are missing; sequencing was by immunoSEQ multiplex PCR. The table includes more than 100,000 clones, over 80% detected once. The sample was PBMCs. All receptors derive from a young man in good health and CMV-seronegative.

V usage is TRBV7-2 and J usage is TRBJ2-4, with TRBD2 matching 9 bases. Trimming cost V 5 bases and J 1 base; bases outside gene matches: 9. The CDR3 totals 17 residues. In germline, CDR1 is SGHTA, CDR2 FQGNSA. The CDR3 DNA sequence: TGTGCCAGCAGCCCCATGGGCGGGAGGGGGGCCAAAAACATTCAGTACTTC. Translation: CASSPMGGRGAKNIQYF.

The CDR3 DNA follows: TGTGCCAGCAGTTGGGGCGGGGGCCCCTACGAGCAGTACTTC. This encodes CASSWGGGPYEQYF. The chain is built from TRBV6-6 and TRBJ2-7; the D gene is possibly TRBD2 (7 bases). The CDR3 contains 14 residues. Germline V gene lookup returns CDR1 MNHNY and CDR2 SVGAGI (reference sequence). V dropped 4 bases and J dropped 2 bases, with 12 bases sitting between them.

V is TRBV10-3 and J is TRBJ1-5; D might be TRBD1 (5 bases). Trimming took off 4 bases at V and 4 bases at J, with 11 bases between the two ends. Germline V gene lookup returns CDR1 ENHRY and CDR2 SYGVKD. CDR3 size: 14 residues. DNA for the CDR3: TGTGCCATCAGTGCAGACAGAGAGAATCAGCCCCAGCATTTT. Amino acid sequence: CAISADRENQPQHF.

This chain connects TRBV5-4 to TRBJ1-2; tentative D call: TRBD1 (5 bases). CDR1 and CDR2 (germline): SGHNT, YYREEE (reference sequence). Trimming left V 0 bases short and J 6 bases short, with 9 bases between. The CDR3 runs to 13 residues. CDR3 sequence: CASSLGAGDGYTF. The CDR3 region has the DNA TGTGCCAGCAGCTTGGGGGCGGGGGATGGCTACACCTTC.

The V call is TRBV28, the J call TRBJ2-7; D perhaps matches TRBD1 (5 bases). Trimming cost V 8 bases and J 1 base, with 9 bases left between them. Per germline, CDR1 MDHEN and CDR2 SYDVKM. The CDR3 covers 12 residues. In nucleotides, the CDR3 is TGTGCCAGCCAGGACACATCCTACGAGCAGTACTTC. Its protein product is CASQDTSYEQYF. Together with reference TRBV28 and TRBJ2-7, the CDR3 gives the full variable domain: DVKVTQSSRYLVKRTGEKVFLECVQDMDHENMFWYRQDPGLGLRLIYFSYDVKMKEKGDIPEGYSVSREKKERFSLILESASTNQTSMYLCASQDTSYEQYFGPGTRLTVT.

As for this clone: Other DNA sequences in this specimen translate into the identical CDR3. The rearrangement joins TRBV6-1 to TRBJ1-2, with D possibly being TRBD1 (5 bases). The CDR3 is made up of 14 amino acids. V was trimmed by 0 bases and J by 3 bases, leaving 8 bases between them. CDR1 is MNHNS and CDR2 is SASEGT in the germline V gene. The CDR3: CASSEADSHYGYTF. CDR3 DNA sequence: TGTGCCAGCAGTGAAGCTGACAGCCACTATGGCTACACCTTC.

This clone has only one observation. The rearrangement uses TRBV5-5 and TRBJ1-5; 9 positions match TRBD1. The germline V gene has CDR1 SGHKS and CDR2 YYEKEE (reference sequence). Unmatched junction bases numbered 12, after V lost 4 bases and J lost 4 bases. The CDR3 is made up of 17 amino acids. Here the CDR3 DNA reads TGTGCCAGCAGCACCTCTAAGGACAGGGGAAGTAATCAGCCCCAGCATTTT. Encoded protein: CASSTSKDRGSNQPQHF.

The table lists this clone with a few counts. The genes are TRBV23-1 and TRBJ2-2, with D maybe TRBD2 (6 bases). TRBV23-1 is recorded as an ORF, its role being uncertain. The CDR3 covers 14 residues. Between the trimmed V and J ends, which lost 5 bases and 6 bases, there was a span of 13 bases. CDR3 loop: CASSTGRGAGELFF. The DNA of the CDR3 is TGCGCCAGCAGTACCGGGAGAGGGGCCGGGGAGCTGTTTTTT.

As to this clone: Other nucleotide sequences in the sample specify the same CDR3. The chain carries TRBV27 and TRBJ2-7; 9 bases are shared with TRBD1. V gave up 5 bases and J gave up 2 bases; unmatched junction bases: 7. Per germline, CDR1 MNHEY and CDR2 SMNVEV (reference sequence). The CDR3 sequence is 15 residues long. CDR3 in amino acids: CASSPSGQGTYEQYF. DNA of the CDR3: TGTGCCAGCAGTCCCTCTGGACAGGGGACCTACGAGCAGTACTTC.

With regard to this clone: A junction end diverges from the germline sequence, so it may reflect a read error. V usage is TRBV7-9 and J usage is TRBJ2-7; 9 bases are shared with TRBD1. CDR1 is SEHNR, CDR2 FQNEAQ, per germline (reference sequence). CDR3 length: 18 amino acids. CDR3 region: CSSSLAHKRDRDSSEQYF. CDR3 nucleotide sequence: TGTTCCAGCAGCTTAGCGCATAAAAGGGACAGGGATTCCAGCGAGCAGTACTTC. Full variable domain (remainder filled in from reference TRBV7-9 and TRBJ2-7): DTGVSQNPRHKITKRGQNVTFRCDPISEHNRLYWYRQTLGQGPEFLTYFQNEAQLEKSRLLSDRFSAERPKGSFSTLEIQRTEQGDSAMYLCSSSLAHKRDRDSSEQYFGPGTRLTVT.